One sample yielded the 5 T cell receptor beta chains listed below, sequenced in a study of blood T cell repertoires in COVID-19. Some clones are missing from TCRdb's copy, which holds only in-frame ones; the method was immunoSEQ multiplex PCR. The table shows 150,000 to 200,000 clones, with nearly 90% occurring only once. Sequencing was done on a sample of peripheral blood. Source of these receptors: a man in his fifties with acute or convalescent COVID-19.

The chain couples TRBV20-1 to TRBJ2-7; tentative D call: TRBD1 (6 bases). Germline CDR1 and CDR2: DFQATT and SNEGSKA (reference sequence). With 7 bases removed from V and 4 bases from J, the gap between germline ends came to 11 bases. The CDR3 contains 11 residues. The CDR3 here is CSGLQGYEQYF. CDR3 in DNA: TGCAGTGGCTTACAGGGATACGAGCAGTACTTC.

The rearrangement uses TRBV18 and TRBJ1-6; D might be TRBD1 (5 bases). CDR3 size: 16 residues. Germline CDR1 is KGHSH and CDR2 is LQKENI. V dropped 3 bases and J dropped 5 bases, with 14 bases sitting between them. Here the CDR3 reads CASSPEGTRDNSPLHF. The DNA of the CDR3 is TGTGCCAGCTCACCGGAGGGGACGAGGGATAATTCACCCCTCCACTTT.

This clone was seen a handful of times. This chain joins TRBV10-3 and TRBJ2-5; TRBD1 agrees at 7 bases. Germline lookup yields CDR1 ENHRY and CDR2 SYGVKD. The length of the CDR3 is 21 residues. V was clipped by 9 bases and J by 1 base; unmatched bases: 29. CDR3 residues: CAIQTHRAGTALEGTQETQYF. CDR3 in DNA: TGTGCCATTCAAACCCACAGGGCTGGGACAGCCTTAGAGGGTACCCAAGAGACCCAGTACTTC.

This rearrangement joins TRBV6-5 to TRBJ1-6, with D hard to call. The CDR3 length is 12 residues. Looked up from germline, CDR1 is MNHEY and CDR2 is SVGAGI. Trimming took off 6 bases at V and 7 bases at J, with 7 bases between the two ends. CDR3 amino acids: CASRLGNSPLHF. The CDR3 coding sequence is TGTGCCAGCAGACTAGGAAATTCACCCCTCCACTTT.

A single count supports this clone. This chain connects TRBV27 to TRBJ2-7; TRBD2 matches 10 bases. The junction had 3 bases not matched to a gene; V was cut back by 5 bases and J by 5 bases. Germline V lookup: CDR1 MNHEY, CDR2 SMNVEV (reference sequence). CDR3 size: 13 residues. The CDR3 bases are TGTGCCAGCAGTCCAGCGGGAGGGAACGAGCAGTACTTC. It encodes CASSPAGGNEQYF.